A selection of T cell receptor beta chains follows, all from one sample in a study of blood T cells in healthy people across ages. In TCRdb, the 5' RACE reads were re-called with MiXCR into one record per CDR3 protein. The table has about 1.5 million distinct CDR3 sequences, around 40% seen once. Specimen: blood. The receptors originated from a woman aged 18-29 years in good health. Each CDR3 is given with its conserved first and last residue. A D gene is named only where the DNA matches it firmly. Not all rows give a size; the values are once, few, many and, for expanded clones, a class.

TRBV7-7	TRBJ2-2	NA	NA	CASSPSFGELFF
TRBV4-3	TRBJ1-2	NA	NA	CASSRLIRGDGGEGYTF
TRBV7-2	NA	TRBD2	NA	CASSLETRGSTQYF
TRBV20-1	TRBJ1-2	NA	NA	CSAREASTGFMGYTF
TRBV12-3/TRBV12-4	TRBJ2-5	NA	few	CASSLPGLVQQYF
TRBV4-3	TRBJ1-2	NA	NA	CASSQDFHRSSIYGYTF
TRBV7-2	TRBJ1-2	NA	NA	CASSHEGVAYNYGYTF
TRBV5-1	TRBJ2-3	TRBD1	NA	CASSRGQAETDTQYF
TRBV20-1	TRBJ1-2	TRBD1	NA	CSASLGTGIYGYTF
TRBV27	TRBJ2-7	NA	NA	CASSYNGGYEQYF
TRBV4-1	TRBJ1-5	NA	NA	CASSQNQGNQPQHF
TRBV28	TRBJ1-1	TRBD1	NA	CASSPDRGPNAEAFF
TRBV27	TRBJ2-1	NA	NA	CASRRSGVEQFF
TRBV20-1	TRBJ2-1	NA	NA	CSARVPGNEQFF
TRBV28	TRBJ1-1	TRBD1	few	CASSLQTGAIPTEAFF
TRBV5-5	TRBJ2-2	NA	once	CASSPSPGELFF
TRBV4-1	TRBJ2-1	NA	NA	CASSPGRAHNEQFF
TRBV6-2/TRBV6-3	TRBJ2-5	NA	NA	CASTNKGTQYF
TRBV6-2/TRBV6-3	TRBJ2-2	NA	once	CASSLDDTGELFF
TRBV5-1	TRBJ2-3	NA	NA	CASSGTLDRGTDTQYF
TRBV10-3	TRBJ2-7	NA	few	CAISQGVRPHEQYF
TRBV7-6	TRBJ1-5	TRBD1	NA	CASSSRQGRSQPQHF
TRBV6-2/TRBV6-3	TRBJ2-7	TRBD1	NA	CASSYDRGEPYEQYF
TRBV14	TRBJ1-2	NA	few	CASSQNPLYGYTF
TRBV20-1	TRBJ1-2	NA	NA	CSAREVNYGYTF
TRBV4-1	TRBJ2-7	NA	NA	CASSQTEVAYEQYF
TRBV27	NA	TRBD2	NA	CATSLYGTSGLLYEQYF
TRBV2	TRBJ2-5	NA	few	CASGTWAQETQYF
TRBV12-3/TRBV12-4	TRBJ2-1	NA	NA	CAIGTALFYNEQFF
TRBV19	TRBJ1-2	NA	few	CASSIPGKLDSAGYTF
TRBV12-3/TRBV12-4	TRBJ1-5	NA	many	CASSGGLIGQPQHF
TRBV2	TRBJ1-2	TRBD1	once	CASSARQGDGYTF
TRBV5-1	TRBJ2-5	NA	NA	CASSLAAAEETQYF
TRBV12-3/TRBV12-4	TRBJ2-7	TRBD1	NA	CASSLRQGADEQYF
TRBV10-3	NA	TRBD2	NA	CAIRGTSGDNIQYF
TRBV6-1	TRBJ2-1	NA	NA	CASSELSSRPSIQFF
TRBV6-5	TRBJ2-7	NA	NA	CASSLRPRGSYEQYF
TRBV15	TRBJ2-3	TRBD1	NA	CATSRDLGQGMDTQYF
TRBV6-2/TRBV6-3	TRBJ1-6	NA	few	CASSYSNRSPLHF
TRBV29-1	TRBJ2-3	NA	NA	CSAQVGGSTDTQYF
TRBV6-2/TRBV6-3	TRBJ2-3	NA	NA	CASSYSIEYLEDTQYF
TRBV10-3	TRBJ2-2	NA	NA	CAIGGGAGMTTGELFF
TRBV24-1	TRBJ2-1	NA	once	CATSDPPLTGSNNEQFF
TRBV4-3	TRBJ2-5	NA	NA	CASSQTFAGLEDTRYF
TRBV29-1	TRBJ1-6	NA	NA	CSAGPGWGSPLHF
TRBV2	TRBJ2-3	NA	once	CASSSGTRWRVGTDTQYF
TRBV5-5	TRBJ1-2	NA	NA	CASSLGGDTYGYTF
TRBV4-1	TRBJ2-3	NA	few	CASRFLEGAPGDTSTDTQYF
TRBV11-2	TRBJ2-3	TRBD1	NA	CASSDPAGTGRTDTQYF
TRBV9	TRBJ1-4	NA	NA	CASSGRGGGEKLFF
TRBV9	TRBJ1-6	NA	NA	CASSATPLENSPLHF
TRBV6-2/TRBV6-3	TRBJ2-2	TRBD2	NA	CASSWTSGGSGELFF
TRBV20-1	TRBJ2-5	NA	NA	CSARDIRRVNEQYF
TRBV12-3/TRBV12-4	TRBJ1-2	NA	NA	CASSLRTEHGYTF
TRBV27	TRBJ2-1	TRBD2	NA	CASSLGTSGGTYNEQFF
TRBV7-9	TRBJ1-5	NA	many	CASSESNQPQHF
TRBV5-1	NA	NA	NA	CASSLAWGLQGEQYF
TRBV10-3	TRBJ1-4	NA	NA	CAISDSPVLVNEKLFF